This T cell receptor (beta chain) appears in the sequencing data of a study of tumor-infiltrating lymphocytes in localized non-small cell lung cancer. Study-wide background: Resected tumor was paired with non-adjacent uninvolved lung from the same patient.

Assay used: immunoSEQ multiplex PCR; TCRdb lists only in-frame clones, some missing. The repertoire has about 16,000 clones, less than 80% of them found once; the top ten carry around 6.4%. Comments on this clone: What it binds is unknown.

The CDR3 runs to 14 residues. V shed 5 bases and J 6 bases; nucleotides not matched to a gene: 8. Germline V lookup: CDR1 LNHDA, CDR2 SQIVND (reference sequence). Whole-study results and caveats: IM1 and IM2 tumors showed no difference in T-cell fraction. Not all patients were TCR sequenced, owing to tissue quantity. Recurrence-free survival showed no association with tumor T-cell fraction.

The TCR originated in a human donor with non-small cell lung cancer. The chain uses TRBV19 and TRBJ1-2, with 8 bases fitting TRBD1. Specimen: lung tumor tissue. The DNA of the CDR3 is TGTGCCAGTAGTTCATCGGGACAGGTTAATGGCTACACCTTC. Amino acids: CASSSSGQVNGYTF. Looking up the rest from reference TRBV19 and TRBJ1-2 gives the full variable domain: DGGITQSPKYLFRKEGQNVTLSCEQNLNHDAMYWYRQDPGQGLRLIYYSQIVNDFQKGDIAEGYSVSREKKESFPLTVTSAQKNPTAFYLCASSSSGQVNGYTFGSGTRLTVV.